The clone carrying this T cell receptor beta chain was picked up one time. Its specificity is unknown. The data are from a study of OX40 agonist ivuxolimab in advanced cancers. Study overall: The study gave patients intravenous ivuxolimab at 0.01 to 10 mg/kg every 2 weeks. Allowance was made for prior anti-PD-1, anti-PD-L1 or anti-CTLA-4 therapy, and 40% to 45% had some.

Findings and limits, study-wide: The antigens recognized by the expanded peripheral T cells, that is their antigen specificity, were not determined.

Measured with immunoSEQ multiplex PCR; TCRdb has only the in-frame clones, and not every one. The sample lists just under 60,000 clones; over 80% were seen once. The TCR comes from an adult with an advanced solid tumor such as melanoma, head and neck, liver or kidney cancer. The sequencing here drew on CD4+ or CD8+ T cells sorted from blood, taken in a trial of the OX40 agonist ivuxolimab.

CDR3 nucleotides: TGTGCCAGCAGCCAAGGACTAGGCGCCTACGAGCAGTACTTC. This codes for CASSQGLGAYEQYF. The chain combines TRBV4-2 with TRBJ2-7, with D perhaps TRBD2 (6 bases). CDR3 length equals 14 residues. Germline assignment: CDR1 LGHNA and CDR2 YNFKEQ. V lost 1 base to trimming and J lost 2 bases, with 9 bases between them.